The source of this T cell receptor beta chain is a study of response to subunit inactivated influenza vaccine. Study observations and caveats: It was suggested by the authors that few new T cells are recruited by each seasonal influenza vaccination.

A word on this clonotype: Antigen specificity is unknown.

One entry per CDR3 protein results from TCRdb running MiXCR on the RT-PCR reads. The top ten clones hold 10% of a sample with some 800,000 distinct CDR3 sequences, roughly 20% of them seen once. V was clipped by 5 bases and J by 4 bases; unmatched bases: 9. The CDR3 runs to 16 residues. CDR1 DFQATT and CDR2 SNEGSKA come from the germline V gene (reference sequence). This chain uses TRBV20-1 with TRBJ2-1; TRBD2 agrees at 12 bases. Sequencing was performed on PBMCs from blood, taken about 5 days after vaccination. The clonotype was recovered from a middle-aged man who received an inactivated influenza vaccine. The CDR3 DNA follows: TGCAGTGCTGAGGGGTGGACTAGCGGGACATACAATGAGCAGTTCTTC. Translating gives CSAEGWTSGTYNEQFF.